These 32 T cell receptor beta chains came from one sample sequenced in a study of OX40 agonist ivuxolimab in advanced cancers. Library construction relied on the immunoSEQ multiplex PCR assay. TCRdb retrieved this table from immuneACCESS and kept in-frame rearrangements only. Not all clones are present; in checked studies, unresolved V genes account for under half, and no reason is known for the remainder. The sample table shows about 60,000 clones, and around 86% are seen once. About 1% of the sample is taken by the ten largest. The sequences come from CD4+ or CD8+ T cells sorted from blood, collected in a trial of the OX40 agonist ivuxolimab. The receptors stem from an adult with an advanced solid tumor such as melanoma, head and neck, liver or kidney cancer.

In this sample, this clone turned up once. This CDR3 is CAISGALYNEQFF. The CDR3 nucleotides read TGTGCCATCAGTGGAGCCCTTTACAATGAGCAGTTCTTC. This rearrangement joins TRBV10-3 to TRBJ2-1; D gene unclear. Germline V gene sequence: CDR1 ENHRY, CDR2 SYGVKD. V was cut by 4 bases and J by 4 bases, with 8 bases left in between. This CDR3 region has 13 residues.

The V gene is TRBV28, the J gene TRBJ1-2, with D hard to call. CDR1 is MDHEN and CDR2 is SYDVKM in the germline V gene. The V end lost 6 bases, the J end lost 5 bases, and 16 bases lay between the germline ends. CDR3 size: 14 residues. As DNA, the CDR3 is TGTGCCAGCAGCGGCGGACCGGATGGGTATGGCTACACCTTC. Protein: CASSGGPDGYGYTF.

The J gene is TRBJ2-1, the V gene TRBV11-2, with D perhaps TRBD2 (5 bases). V was trimmed by 5 bases and J by 5 bases, leaving 22 bases between them. Germline CDR1 is SGHAT and CDR2 is FQNNGV. The CDR3 has 17 amino acids. The DNA for the CDR3 is TGTGCCAGCAGCACCCGACTACTAGGTAGGGTAAACAATGAGCAGTTCTTC. It encodes CASSTRLLGRVNNEQFF.

V gene TRBV7-3 combines with J gene TRBJ2-1, with a possible D match to TRBD2 (5 bases). This CDR3 has 15 amino acids. Germline V gives CDR1 SGHTA, CDR2 FQGTGA. Trimming cost V 3 bases and J 6 bases, with 15 bases left between them. In DNA form, the CDR3 reads TGTGCCAGCAGCTTGGGCCTAGCCCTCTTCAATGAGCAGTTCTTC. Its translation is CASSLGLALFNEQFF.

The chain has TRBV6-5 and TRBJ1-2; 9 bases fit TRBD1. Germline V gene sequence: CDR1 MNHEY, CDR2 SVGAGI. V lost 5 bases to trimming and J lost 7 bases; unmatched junction nucleotides: 11. The CDR3 runs to 15 residues. The CDR3 DNA reads TGTGCCAGCAGTCCCTCACAGGGGGCGAGTGGTGGCTACACCTTC. Residues: CASSPSQGASGGYTF.

The chain has TRBV4-3 and TRBJ2-7; TRBD1 agrees at 10 bases. V lost 3 bases to trimming and J lost 1 base; unmatched junction nucleotides: 3. Germline CDR1 reads LGHNA; CDR2 reads YSLEER. CDR3 length: 15 amino acids. The CDR3 DNA follows: TGCGCCAGCAGCCACCAGGACAGGGGGTCCTACGAGCAGTACTTC. This gives the protein CASSHQDRGSYEQYF.

CDR3 residues: CASSLGRSGETQYF. CDR3 bases: TGCGCCAGCAGCTTGGGGCGCTCCGGGGAGACCCAGTACTTC. The genes are TRBV5-1 and TRBJ2-5; D is uncertain. There are 14 residues in the CDR3. From germline, CDR1 is SGHRS and CDR2 YFSETQ. Trimming stripped 0 bases from V and 5 bases from J, with 11 bases between.

About this clone itself: The junction departs from the called germline gene at one end, perhaps through a read error. V is TRBV7-2 and J is TRBJ1-3, with TRBD1 matching 7 bases. The CDR3 covers 13 residues. Germline assignment: CDR1 SGHTA and CDR2 FQGNSA. CDR3 coding DNA: TGTGCCAGCAGCTTAGAGACAGGGCTCCTCGGCGACTTT. It translates to CASSLETGLLGDF.

The chain joins TRBV5-1 to TRBJ2-2; TRBD1 is a possible D gene (5 bases). V gave up 1 base and J gave up 6 bases, with 16 bases separating them. This CDR3 is built from 16 residues. From germline, CDR1 is SGHRS and CDR2 YFSETQ. CDR3: CASSLRAGIESGELFF. The CDR3 DNA is TGCGCCAGCAGCTTGCGGGCAGGGATTGAGTCCGGGGAGCTGTTTTTT.

V gene TRBV19 combines with J gene TRBJ2-2; perhaps D is TRBD1 or TRBD2 (5 bases each). The CDR3 is 14 residues long. The germline V gene has CDR1 LNHDA and CDR2 SQIVND (reference sequence). Trimming removed 3 bases at V and 7 bases at J, with 12 bases between. CDR3 region: CASSISTGGGELFF. The CDR3 DNA reads as TGTGCCAGTAGTATCTCAACAGGAGGCGGGGAGCTGTTTTTT.

This chain uses TRBV19 with TRBJ2-1; no clear D. The V end lost 1 base, the J end lost 3 bases, and 7 bases lay between the germline ends. CDR1 and CDR2 from the germline V gene are LNHDA and SQIVND (reference sequence). CDR3 length: 14 amino acids. CDR3 sequence reads: CASSIGGDYNEQFF. CDR3 DNA sequence: TGTGCCAGTAGTATAGGTGGCGACTACAATGAGCAGTTCTTC.

The chain links TRBV10-3 to TRBJ1-5; D perhaps matches TRBD1 (5 bases). There are 14 residues in the CDR3. Germline V gene data show CDR1 as ENHRY and CDR2 as SYGVKD. V was shortened by 0 bases and J by 7 bases, with 10 bases between the two germline ends. The CDR3 bases are TGTGCCATCAGTGAGTCAGGGGATCGGCAGCCCCAGCATTTT. It yields the protein CAISESGDRQPQHF.

The chain has TRBV13 and TRBJ2-1; D unclear. In germline, CDR1 is PRHDT, CDR2 FYEKMQ (reference sequence). Trimming pared 4 bases from V and 7 bases from J, leaving 5 bases between. The CDR3 length is 11 residues. The CDR3 DNA reads as TGTGCCAGCAGCTCGGAAAATGAGCAGTTCTTC. Its translation: CASSSENEQFF.

The chain links TRBV18 to TRBJ2-7, with TRBD2 as a possible D gene (5 bases). CDR1 is KGHSH and CDR2 is LQKENI in the germline V gene. V was clipped by 3 bases and J by 6 bases, with 18 bases between them. The length of the CDR3 is 15 residues. For the CDR3, the DNA is TGTGCCAGCTCACCGTACAGCGGTCCCGGCTCCGAGCAGTACTTC. It yields the protein CASSPYSGPGSEQYF.

V usage is TRBV15 and J usage is TRBJ2-7; 9 bases agree with TRBD1. Germline V gene sequence: CDR1 LNHNV, CDR2 YYDKDF (reference sequence). The J segment lost 5 bases and the V segment lost 1 base, leaving 6 bases of the junction unmatched. CDR3 length: 15 amino acids. The DNA for the CDR3 is TGTGCCACCAGCAGAGGTGGGACAGGGCGCGACGAGCAGTACTTC. As protein: CATSRGGTGRDEQYF. Full variable domain (missing parts from reference TRBV15 and TRBJ2-7): DAMVIQNPRYQVTQFGKPVTLSCSQTLNHNVMYWYQQKSSQAPKLLFHYYDKDFNNEADTPDNFQSRRPNTSFCFLDIRSPGLGDTAMYLCATSRGGTGRDEQYFGPGTRLTVT.

This clone was seen a single time. This CDR3 is CASSISTTGELFF. CDR3 coding DNA: TGTGCCAGCAGCATATCGACGACCGGGGAGCTGTTTTTT. The chain recombines TRBV5-4 with TRBJ2-2; D gene unclear. Germline assignment: CDR1 SGHNT and CDR2 YYREEE (reference sequence). CDR3 length equals 13 residues. The V and J ends lost 4 bases and 5 bases respectively, with 9 bases between them.

The rearrangement uses TRBV7-6 and TRBJ2-4; weak D call: TRBD2 (5 bases). CDR3 size: 16 residues. Per the germline V gene, CDR1 is SGHVS and CDR2 is FNYEAQ. Trimming removed 5 bases at V and 1 base at J, with 15 bases between. This CDR3 is CASSPEIRGAKNIQYF. The CDR3 DNA follows: TGTGCCAGCAGCCCAGAGATCCGAGGGGCCAAAAACATTCAGTACTTC.

The chain couples TRBV5-1 to TRBJ1-4, with D possibly TRBD1 on 5 matching bases. Trimming stripped 0 bases from V and 6 bases from J, with 9 bases between. The CDR3 has 14 amino acids. Germline CDR1 reads SGHRS; CDR2 reads YFSETQ. The CDR3 reads CASSLERGDEKLFF. The DNA for the CDR3 is TGCGCCAGCAGCTTGGAAAGGGGTGATGAAAAACTGTTTTTT.

The chain uses TRBV19 and TRBJ2-1, with TRBD2 identical over 7 bases. The CDR3 is 15 residues long. From germline, CDR1 is LNHDA and CDR2 SQIVND (reference sequence). J was trimmed by 10 bases and V by 3 bases; bases with no gene match: 12. Here the CDR3 reads CASSIHVGGMREQFF. The CDR3 DNA reads as TGTGCCAGTAGTATTCATGTGGGAGGGATGCGCGAGCAGTTCTTC.

The J gene is TRBJ2-7, the V gene TRBV5-4; D is uncertain. The CDR3 contains 14 residues. CDR1 and CDR2 (germline): SGHNT, YYREEE (reference sequence). V lost 2 bases, J lost 7 bases, and 16 bases lay in between. The CDR3 DNA reads as TGTGCCAGCAGCTTAAGAAGCACGCAGGAAGAGCAGTACTTC. Protein product: CASSLRSTQEEQYF.

The chain links TRBV19 to TRBJ1-5; 9 bases line up with TRBD1. Germline CDR1 reads LNHDA; CDR2 reads SQIVND (reference sequence). Trimming removed 3 bases from V and 2 bases from J; junction bases left unmatched: 11. The CDR3 consists of 18 residues. DNA of the CDR3: TGTGCCAGTAGTATCCTCCCGGGACAGGGTCGGGGCAATCAGCCCCAGCATTTT. It specifies CASSILPGQGRGNQPQHF. The full variable domain, in which reference TRBV19 and TRBJ1-5 provide the parts outside the CDR3, is DGGITQSPKYLFRKEGQNVTLSCEQNLNHDAMYWYRQDPGQGLRLIYYSQIVNDFQKGDIAEGYSVSREKKESFPLTVTSAQKNPTAFYLCASSILPGQGRGNQPQHFGDGTRLSIL.

The rearrangement links TRBV28 to TRBJ2-7; the D gene could be TRBD1 or TRBD2 (6 bases each). Germline V CDR1 and CDR2: MDHEN, SYDVKM. The ends were cut back, 7 bases at V and 2 bases at J, with 18 bases in the middle. This CDR3 is built from 15 residues. The CDR3 region is CASTTGGGNPYEQYF. CDR3 DNA: TGTGCCAGCACCACTGGGGGCGGGAACCCCTACGAGCAGTACTTC.

A few counts support this clone. The chain employs TRBV19 and TRBJ2-1, with D tentatively TRBD2 (5 bases). CDR3 size: 14 residues. Trimming took off 5 bases at V and 6 bases at J, with 14 bases between the two ends. Per germline, CDR1 LNHDA and CDR2 SQIVND (reference sequence). CDR3 in DNA: TGTGCCAGTAGTCCCGGGAAATCGGTCAATGAGCAGTTCTTC. Translation: CASSPGKSVNEQFF.

Sample share makes this clone medium-sized. The V gene is TRBV2, the J gene TRBJ1-2, with D maybe TRBD1 (6 bases). The V and J ends lost 2 bases and 6 bases respectively, with 10 bases between them. The CDR3 consists of 13 residues. Germline V gene lookup returns CDR1 SNHLY and CDR2 FYNNEI. CDR3 residues: CASSETGSHGYTF. CDR3 sequence (DNA): TGTGCCAGCAGTGAAACAGGGTCCCATGGCTACACCTTC.

This chain links TRBV4-1 with TRBJ2-5, with 8 bases aligning to TRBD2. Germline values: CDR1 MGHRA, CDR2 YSYEKL. The length of the CDR3 is 16 residues. After removal of 4 bases from V and 4 bases from J, the junction contained 11 bases not matched to a gene. CDR3 region: CASSRGAGLAGETQYF. The CDR3 coding sequence is TGCGCCAGCAGCCGGGGGGCCGGGCTAGCGGGAGAGACCCAGTACTTC.

The chain recombines TRBV11-2 with TRBJ2-7; a weak D match, TRBD1 (5 bases). CDR1 is SGHAT and CDR2 is FQNNGV in the germline V gene. This CDR3 has 15 residues. Between the trimmed V and J ends, which lost 1 base and 2 bases, there was a span of 12 bases. CDR3 DNA sequence: TGTGCCAGCAGCTTAGGATCCACAGGAGCCTACGAGCAGTACTTC. This codes for CASSLGSTGAYEQYF.

This sequence joins TRBV27 and TRBJ2-7, with 7 bases identical to TRBD2. Trimming cost V 4 bases and J 8 bases; bases outside gene matches: 5. Germline CDR1 and CDR2: MNHEY and SMNVEV (reference sequence). CDR3 size: 12 residues. The CDR3 sequence is CASSSGLNKQYF. CDR3 coding DNA: TGTGCCAGCAGTTCGGGACTAAATAAGCAGTACTTC.

The gene calls are TRBV29-1 and TRBJ2-5, with D possibly being TRBD1 (6 bases). V was pared by 7 bases and J by 4 bases, with 16 bases between. This CDR3 region has 13 residues. CDR1 and CDR2 from the germline V gene are SQVTM and ANQGSEA. CDR3: CSARRAGAETQYF. For the CDR3, the DNA is TGCAGCGCCCGAAGGGCAGGGGCAGAGACCCAGTACTTC.

The genes are TRBV18 and TRBJ2-2; D not resolved. Looked up from germline, CDR1 is KGHSH and CDR2 is LQKENI. Trimming removed 4 bases at V and 1 base at J, with 10 bases between. This CDR3 region has 15 residues. CDR3 nucleotides: TGTGCCAGCTCACTTGACAATGAGAACACCGGGGAGCTGTTTTTT. This encodes CASSLDNENTGELFF.

The J gene is TRBJ2-7, the V gene TRBV5-1, with D perhaps TRBD2 (5 bases). From germline, CDR1 is SGHRS and CDR2 YFSETQ. The germline V and J ends were trimmed by 0 bases and 6 bases, with 13 bases remaining between them. The CDR3 is 14 amino acids. CDR3 loop: CASSLDGERPEQYF. The CDR3 nucleotides read TGCGCCAGCAGCTTGGACGGGGAGCGGCCCGAGCAGTACTTC.

The gene calls are TRBV28 and TRBJ2-3, with 11 nucleotides matching TRBD2. The V segment lost 5 bases and the J segment 5 bases; nucleotides outside the gene matches: 9. Per the germline V gene, CDR1 is MDHEN and CDR2 is SYDVKM. The CDR3 spans 16 residues. The CDR3 loop reads CASSGRRLAGRDTQYF. DNA of the CDR3: TGTGCCAGCAGTGGTCGAAGACTAGCGGGAAGAGATACGCAGTATTTT.

The rearrangement links TRBV19 to TRBJ2-7; 8 bases fit TRBD2. V shed 4 bases and J 4 bases; nucleotides not matched to a gene: 6. This CDR3 comprises 14 residues. Germline CDR1 is LNHDA and CDR2 is SQIVND (reference sequence). This chain's CDR3 is CASSTSGRGYEQYF. The CDR3, as DNA: TGTGCCAGTAGTACAAGCGGGAGAGGGTACGAGCAGTACTTC.